This TCR beta chain was recorded in a study of beta chain features in type 1 diabetes. Reverse transcribing all isolated RNA meant expressed TCRB transcripts were sequenced. Assay: immunoSEQ multiplex PCR; the TCRdb copy retains only in-frame clones and omits some. The sample has about 410,000 clones, around 14% seen once. This CDR3 is 14 amino acids long. Trimming removed 2 bases at V and 0 bases at J, with 7 bases between. Per germline, CDR1 MNHEY and CDR2 SVGAGI. Sequenced: naive CD4+ T cells from blood. The V gene is TRBV6-5, the J gene TRBJ1-1; D is uncertain. The TCR sequence derives from a man aged 25 to 40 in good health. The CDR3 nucleotides are TGTGCCAGCAGTTACGAGAGCATGAACACTGAAGCTTTCTTT. Amino acid sequence: CASSYESMNTEAFF.